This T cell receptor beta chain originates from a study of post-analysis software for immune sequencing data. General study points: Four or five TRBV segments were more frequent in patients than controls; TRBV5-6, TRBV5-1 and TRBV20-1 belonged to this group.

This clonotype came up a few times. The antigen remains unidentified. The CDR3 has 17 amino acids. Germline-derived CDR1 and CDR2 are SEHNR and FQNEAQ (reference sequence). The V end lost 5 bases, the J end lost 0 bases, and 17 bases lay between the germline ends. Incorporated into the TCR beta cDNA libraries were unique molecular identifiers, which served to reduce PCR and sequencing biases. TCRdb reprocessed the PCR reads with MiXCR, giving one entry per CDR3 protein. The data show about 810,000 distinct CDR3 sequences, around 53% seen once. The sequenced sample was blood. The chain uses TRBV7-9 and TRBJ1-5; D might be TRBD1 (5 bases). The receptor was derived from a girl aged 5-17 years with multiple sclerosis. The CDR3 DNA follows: TGTGCCAGCAGCCCCGGACGATTGGGACCTAGCAATCAGCCCCAGCATTTT. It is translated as CASSPGRLGPSNQPQHF. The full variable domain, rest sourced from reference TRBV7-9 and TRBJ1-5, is DTGVSQNPRHKITKRGQNVTFRCDPISEHNRLYWYRQTLGQGPEFLTYFQNEAQLEKSRLLSDRFSAERPKGSFSTLEIQRTEQGDSAMYLCASSPGRLGPSNQPQHFGDGTRLSIL.